This entry is about one T cell receptor beta chain. Its target antigen remains unknown. Base qualities are not provided; no much larger clone lies one nucleotide away. For five or six healthy donors, CD8+ T cells were sorted from blood, dermis and epidermis, and the TCR beta CDR3 regions of these cells were analysed. Both blood and skin samples were provided by each TCR-sequenced donor, and all TCR-sequenced donors were healthy individuals. CD8+ T cell populations were isolated by sorting before TCR beta sequencing. Before any analysis of T cells, the skin was split into dermal and epidermal compartments. The data stem from a study of CD49a tissue-resident CD8 T cells in human skin (TCRdb year 2017). Looking at the study overall: Tissue-resident memory CD8+ T cell subsets in human skin, defined by CD49a, CD69 and CD103 expression, were examined in the study.

Library preparation was by the immunoSEQ multiplex PCR assay. The published analysis was carried out like this. TCR V beta family usage frequencies were compared across the sorted blood, dermal and epidermal CD8+ T cell populations. In its TCRdb copy, this immuneACCESS table keeps in-frame sequences only and misses some clones. Where compared with another copy, unresolved V genes explain less than half of these, and the others have no known cause. The DNA was the basis for D and trimming; V, J and clone size are from that table. The sample data list about 1,200 clones, and 60% to 85% of these were observed just once. The ten largest clones add up to approximately 9.8% of the sample. Between the V and J ends, shortened by 4 bases and 0 bases respectively, the junction contains 10 bases. Its CDR3 holds 15 amino acids, cysteine through phenylalanine. Here the CDR3 DNA is all that survives: 45 bases in frame from base 1. The germline V gene (reference sequence) sets CDR1 to SEHNR and CDR2 to FQNEAQ.

The chain couples TRBV7-9 to TRBJ2-1, with the D gene not clear enough to name. Sequencing was done on a sample of CD103- CD8+ T cells sorted from skin dermis. The source of this sequence is a human donor in good health. The nucleotides are TGTGCCAGCAGCTCAGAACTAAGCTCCTACAATGAGCAGTTCTTC. Its translation reads: CASSSELSSYNEQFF. The full variable domain, with segments outside the CDR3 supplied by the reference TRBV7-9 and TRBJ2-1 proteins, appears as DTGVSQNPRHKITKRGQNVTFRCDPISEHNRLYWYRQTLGQGPEFLTYFQNEAQLEKSRLLSDRFSAERPKGSFSTLEIQRTEQGDSAMYLCASSSELSSYNEQFFGPGTRLTVL.